These 5 T cell receptor beta chains came from one sample sequenced in a study of shared clonotypes between healthy human individuals. Measured with immunoSEQ multiplex PCR; TCRdb has only the in-frame clones, and not every one. The table has over 850,000 clones, around 82% seen once. Sample: memory CD4+ T cells from PBMCs. Subset in this sample: CD45RA-negative fraction. The receptors were sampled from a man aged 18 to 30 in good health. Some clones in this sample may be carry-over from other donors' samples.

The chain has TRBV18 and TRBJ1-2, with D perhaps matching TRBD1 (5 bases). CDR1 is KGHSH, CDR2 LQKENI, per germline. This CDR3 comprises 15 residues. Trimming took 3 bases from V and 6 from J, leaving 17 bases between them. Written as DNA, the CDR3 is TGTGCCAGCTCACCCTTGGGAACAGGTCGAGATGGCTACACCTTC. Its translation: CASSPLGTGRDGYTF.

CDR3 sequence reads: CASSVEGRAYGYTF. The CDR3 coding sequence is TGTGCCAGCAGCGTAGAGGGGAGGGCCTATGGCTACACCTTC. This sequence joins TRBV9 and TRBJ1-2; weak D call: TRBD1 (5 bases). V gave up 0 bases and J gave up 4 bases, with 10 bases separating them. Germline CDR1 reads SGDLS; CDR2 reads YYNGEE. CDR3 length equals 14 residues.

The gene calls are TRBV6-1 and TRBJ1-1; D perhaps matches TRBD1 (6 bases). CDR3 size: 14 residues. V was shortened by 7 bases and J by 0 bases, with 12 bases between the two germline ends. In germline, CDR1 is MNHNS, CDR2 SASEGT. As DNA, the CDR3 is TGTGCCAGCATCCAGGACAGCCTGAACACTGAAGCTTTCTTT. Protein product: CASIQDSLNTEAFF.

V gene TRBV5-4 combines with J gene TRBJ2-7, with D uncertain. The germline V and J ends were trimmed by 2 bases and 2 bases, with 11 bases remaining between them. The CDR3 covers 14 residues. Germline values: CDR1 SGHNT, CDR2 YYREEE (reference sequence). CDR3 loop: CASSFWGKAYEQYF. The CDR3 DNA follows: TGTGCCAGCAGCTTCTGGGGAAAAGCCTACGAGCAGTACTTC.

The chain employs TRBV11-2 and TRBJ2-2; D remains ambiguous. This CDR3 spans 13 amino acids. Germline V gives CDR1 SGHAT, CDR2 FQNNGV. Trimming took 1 base from V and 4 from J, leaving 4 bases between them. CDR3 region: CASSLGVTGELFF. The CDR3 coding sequence is TGTGCCAGCAGCTTAGGAGTCACCGGGGAGCTGTTTTTT.